Sequencing of this T cell receptor beta chain was carried out in a study of somatic mutations in cytotoxic T cells in rheumatoid arthritis. Looking at the study overall: Patients gave 30 ml EDTA peripheral blood immediately after diagnosis, prior to starting treatment.

Germline values: CDR1 SGDLS, CDR2 YYNGEE. The CDR3 covers 17 residues. V was clipped by 2 bases and J by 2 bases; unmatched bases: 12. Data came from immunoSEQ multiplex PCR; TCRdb stores just in-frame clones and leaves some out. The sample comprises 15,000 to 20,000 clones, about three quarters of which are singletons, and approximately 5% rests with the top ten. Sequencing was done on a sample of CD8+ T cells sorted from blood. The rearrangement joins TRBV9 to TRBJ2-5; 7 nucleotides line up with TRBD1. This TCR was sampled from an adult with rheumatoid arthritis. The CDR3 DNA reads as TGTGCCAGCAGCGTCCTAAAAAACCCGACAGGGCAAGAGACCCAGTACTTC. It translates to CASSVLKNPTGQETQYF.